This T cell receptor (beta chain) was documented in a study of shared clonotypes between healthy human individuals. Clones were sequenced by immunoSEQ multiplex PCR, and TCRdb holds only the in-frame ones, with some missing. The data hold a few million clones, with more than 90% observed a single time. The germline V gene has CDR1 GTSNPN and CDR2 SVGIG (reference sequence). The CDR3 spans 13 residues. The V and J ends lost 3 bases and 5 bases, in that order; junction bases with no gene match: 4. This receptor was identified in a man aged 18-30 years in good health. The source material was naive CD4+ T cells sorted from blood. The subset here: CD45RA+ positively selected. The gene calls are TRBV30 and TRBJ1-1, with 9 nucleotides matching TRBD1. DNA of the CDR3: TGTGCCTGGAGGGAGGGACAGGGAACTGAAGCTTTCTTT. Encoded protein: CAWREGQGTEAFF.